A selection of T cell receptor beta chains follows, all from one sample in a study of blood T cell repertoires in COVID-19. Assay: immunoSEQ multiplex PCR; the TCRdb copy retains only in-frame clones and omits some. Of roughly 190,000 clones listed, roughly 91% were seen once; the top ten hold 4% to 5%. The material sequenced was peripheral blood. Receptors originate from a human donor in a cohort sampled during active COVID-19. Both conserved end residues are part of each CDR3. The D gene is left open where the match is weak. A clone size is listed for some rows: how often the clone was seen (once, few, many), or a class if it is expanded.

CASNAVLGNTIYF	TGTGCCAGTAACGCGGTCTTGGGAAACACCATATATTTT	.	TRBV19	TRBJ1-3	.
CASSKGGVRSYEQYF	TGTGCCAGCTCAAAGGGGGGGGTCCGTTCCTACGAGCAGTACTTC	once	TRBV6-6	TRBJ2-7	.
CAIRLTGDSDGYTF	TGTGCCATCAGACTTACAGGGGACTCTGATGGCTACACCTTC	.	TRBV10-3	TRBJ1-2	TRBD1
CASSPLGANTEAFF	TGTGCCAGCTCACCACTAGGGGCGAACACTGAAGCTTTCTTT	.	TRBV18	TRBJ1-1	.
CASSLWGGETQYF	TGTGCCAGCAGCTTATGGGGGGGGGAGACCCAGTACTTC	.	TRBV11-2	TRBJ2-5	TRBD2
CASSLEAGAYEQYF	TGTGCCAGCAGCTTGGAGGCAGGGGCCTACGAGCAGTACTTC	.	TRBV5-8	TRBJ2-7	.
CASSPGTSTYEQYF	TGTGCCAGCTCACCCGGGACATCTACCTACGAGCAGTACTTC	.	TRBV18	TRBJ2-7	.
CASSWDRGTQYF	TGTGCCAGCAGCTGGGACAGAGGTACGCAGTATTTT	.	TRBV7-9	TRBJ2-3	TRBD1
CALADSTNEKLFF	TGTGCCTTGGCAGACTCAACTAATGAAAAACTGTTTTTT	.	TRBV30	TRBJ1-4	.
CSVDGTGDNYGYTF	TGCAGCGTTGACGGGACAGGGGATAACTATGGCTACACCTTC	.	TRBV29-1	TRBJ1-2	TRBD1
CASSSLSEQFF	TGTGCCAGCAGCTCTTTGAGTGAGCAGTTCTTC	.	TRBV7-8	TRBJ2-1	.
CASSLARGTEAFF	TGTGCCAGCAGTTTGGCAAGGGGGACTGAAGCTTTCTTT	.	TRBV12-3/TRBV12-4	TRBJ1-1	.
CASSPSPGQVNTGELFF	TGTGCCAGCAGCCCCAGCCCGGGACAGGTGAACACCGGGGAGCTGTTTTTT	.	TRBV5-4	TRBJ2-2	TRBD1
CASSPPRGYSTDTQYF	TGTGCCAGCTCACCACCCAGGGGGTACAGCACAGATACGCAGTATTTT	.	TRBV18	TRBJ2-3	TRBD1
CSSTGTAYNEQFF	TGCAGCTCGACAGGGACAGCCTACAATGAGCAGTTCTTC	once	TRBV29-1	TRBJ2-1	TRBD1
CASSLWGEEQFF	TGTGCCAGCAGTTTGTGGGGAGAGGAGCAGTTCTTC	.	TRBV12-3/TRBV12-4	TRBJ2-1	.